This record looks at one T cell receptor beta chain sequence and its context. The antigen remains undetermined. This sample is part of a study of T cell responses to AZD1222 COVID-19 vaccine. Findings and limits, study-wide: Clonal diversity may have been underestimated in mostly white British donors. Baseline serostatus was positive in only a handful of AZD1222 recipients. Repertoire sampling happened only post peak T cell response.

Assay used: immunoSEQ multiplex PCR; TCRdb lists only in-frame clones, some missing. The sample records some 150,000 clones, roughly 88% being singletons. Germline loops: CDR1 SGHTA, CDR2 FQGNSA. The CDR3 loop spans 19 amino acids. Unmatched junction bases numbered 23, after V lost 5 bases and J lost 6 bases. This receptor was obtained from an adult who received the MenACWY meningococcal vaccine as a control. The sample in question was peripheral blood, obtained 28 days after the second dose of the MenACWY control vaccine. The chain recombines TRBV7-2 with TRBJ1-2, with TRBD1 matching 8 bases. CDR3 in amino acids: CASSRRQFVPTGQGDGYTF. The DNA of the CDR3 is TGTGCCAGCAGCCGCCGACAATTCGTCCCGACCGGACAGGGTGATGGCTACACCTTC.